The 18 T cell receptor beta chains in this list originate from one sample, sequenced in a study of T cell repertoires in cytomegalovirus infection. For these TCRs, the target antigens are not known. MiXCR was run by TCRdb on the reads, yielding one entry per CDR3 protein. The sample has under 70,000 distinct CDR3 sequences; 33% are singletons. Sequencing was done on a sample of PBMCs, sequenced either directly or after in vitro stimulation (not recorded which). The receptors stem from a human donor in good health (CMV status not recorded). Some clones in this sample may be carry-over from other donors' samples.

The V call is TRBV6-2 or TRBV6-3, the J call TRBJ2-2; tentative D call: TRBD2 (5 bases). Looked up from germline, CDR1 is MNHEY and CDR2 is SVGEGT. The V end was cut by 8 bases, the J end by 4 bases, with 14 bases between. The CDR3 totals 14 residues. CDR3 sequence (DNA): TGTGCCAGCCCTTGGAGGTTGGGCACCGGGGAGCTGTTTTTT. Its translation: CASPWRLGTGELFF.

This clonotype is a singleton in its sample. J is TRBJ1-5 and V is TRBV2; tentatively, D is TRBD1 (6 bases). This CDR3 contains 16 residues. The germline V and J ends were trimmed by 2 bases and 7 bases, with 18 bases remaining between them. The germline V gene encodes CDR1 SNHLY and CDR2 FYNNEI. The CDR3 loop is CASSEQGTPGAQPQHF. CDR3 sequence (DNA): TGTGCCAGCAGTGAACAGGGGACTCCGGGGGCGCAGCCCCAGCATTTT.

The V and J genes are TRBV7-4 and TRBJ2-7; TRBD2 matches 7 bases. Per germline, CDR1 SGHVT and CDR2 SQSDAQ. V gave up 6 bases and J gave up 0 bases; unmatched junction bases: 8. The CDR3 is 15 amino acids. The DNA for the CDR3 is TGTGCCAGCAGTTTGACCCTAGCGGCCTCCTACGAGCAGTACTTC. This codes for CASSLTLAASYEQYF. The variable domain in full, completed from reference TRBV7-4 and TRBJ2-7, reads GAGVSQSPRYKVAKRGRDVALRCDSISGHVTLYWYRQTLGQGSEVLTYSQSDAQRDKSGRPSGRFSAERPERSVSTLKIQRTEQGDSAVYLCASSLTLAASYEQYFGPGTRLTVT.

This chain connects TRBV6-6 to TRBJ1-3; D remains ambiguous. The CDR3 covers 16 residues. V was pared by 2 bases and J by 1 base, with 12 bases between. Germline V gene sequence: CDR1 MNHNY, CDR2 SVGAGI (reference sequence). CDR3 in amino acids: CASSYPSTLSGNTIYF. In nucleotides, the CDR3 is TGTGCCAGCAGTTACCCATCAACACTGTCTGGAAACACCATATATTTT.

This clonotype showed up just a few times. This chain uses TRBV19 with TRBJ1-5, with a weak D call TRBD1 (6 bases). The CDR3 contains 14 residues. V lost 7 bases and J 1 base, leaving 11 bases between the germline ends. Germline CDR1 and CDR2: LNHDA and SQIVND (reference sequence). The CDR3 DNA is TGTGCCAGTACAAGGGGGGAAAGCAATCAGCCCCAGCATTTT. It codes for CASTRGESNQPQHF.

The chain is built from TRBV29-1 and TRBJ2-3; D not resolved. The CDR3 runs to 14 residues. Germline assignment: CDR1 SQVTM and CDR2 ANQGSEA. Trimming cost V 1 base and J 6 bases, with 14 bases left between them. CDR3 DNA sequence: TGCAGCGTTGAAGTTCCGGGCCTTAAGGATACGCAGTATTTT. Amino acids: CSVEVPGLKDTQYF.

The table lists this clonotype with a few counts. This CDR3 reads CASSEEGGAQGETQYF. The CDR3 nucleotides are TGTGCCAGCAGTGAAGAAGGCGGAGCCCAGGGAGAGACCCAGTACTTC. The chain links TRBV2 to TRBJ2-5, with D tentatively TRBD1 (5 bases). V was cut by 1 base and J by 4 bases, with 16 bases left in between. CDR1 and CDR2 from the germline V gene are SNHLY and FYNNEI. The CDR3 extends over 16 amino acids.

The chain joins TRBV18 to TRBJ2-5; TRBD1 agrees at 10 bases. CDR3 size: 15 residues. The ends lost 2 bases at V and 2 bases at J; junction bases unmatched: 2. Germline V gene sequence: CDR1 KGHSH, CDR2 LQKENI. The CDR3 bases are TGTGCCAGCTCACCAGGGGACAGGGGACAAGAGACCCAGTACTTC. Its translation: CASSPGDRGQETQYF. Variable domain in full (rest from reference TRBV18 and TRBJ2-5): NAGVMQNPRHLVRRRGQEARLRCSPMKGHSHVYWYRQLPEEGLKFMVYLQKENIIDESGMPKERFSAEFPKEGPSILRIQQVVRGDSAAYFCASSPGDRGQETQYFGPGTRLLVL.

J is TRBJ1-5 and V is TRBV14; the D is unclear. Germline V gives CDR1 SGHDN, CDR2 FVKESK. This CDR3 region has 14 residues. Trimming removed 4 bases at V and 4 bases at J, with 11 bases between. Here the CDR3 DNA reads TGTGCCAGCAGCCTACATGGAACGAATCAGCCCCAGCATTTT. This translates into CASSLHGTNQPQHF.

Remarks on this clonotype: At one end the junction does not follow the germline gene, possibly because of a read error. This chain connects TRBV12-3 or TRBV12-4 to TRBJ1-5; TRBD1 is a possible D gene (5 bases). The CDR3 covers 11 residues. In nucleotides, the CDR3 is TGTGCCAGCAGTTTAGCGGGACCCACGACATTT. This encodes CASSLAGPTTF.

The genes are TRBV27 and TRBJ2-7; possible D gene TRBD2, 6 bases. The CDR3 totals 13 residues. Germline V gene data show CDR1 as MNHEY and CDR2 as SMNVEV (reference sequence). V lost 2 bases, J lost 5 bases, and 10 bases lay in between. The CDR3 DNA reads TGTGCCAGCAGTTTAATGGAGGGTGACGAGCAGTACTTC. This gives the protein CASSLMEGDEQYF.

V gene TRBV4-1 combines with J gene TRBJ2-7, with no clear D. Trimming stripped 0 bases from V and 5 bases from J, with 8 bases between. The CDR3 is 13 residues long. CDR1 MGHRA and CDR2 YSYEKL come from the germline V gene. CDR3 amino acids: CASSQDVSDEQYF. The CDR3, as DNA: TGCGCCAGCAGCCAAGATGTGAGTGACGAGCAGTACTTC.

In its sample, this clonotype was seen a few times. The CDR3 reads CASSLVKGGNQPQHF. CDR3 DNA: TGTGCCAGCAGCTTAGTGAAGGGGGGCAATCAGCCCCAGCATTTT. The chain couples TRBV7-2 to TRBJ1-5; TRBD1 is a possible D gene (6 bases). Trimming shortened V by 1 base and J by 2 bases, and 9 bases separated the two germline ends. Germline CDR1 is SGHTA and CDR2 is FQGNSA. The CDR3 extends over 15 amino acids.

Ten or more counts support this clonotype. This chain connects TRBV7-2 to TRBJ2-7; possible D gene TRBD2, 6 bases. Trimming shortened V by 5 bases and J by 3 bases, and 14 bases separated the two germline ends. The CDR3 loop spans 14 amino acids. Germline V gene data show CDR1 as SGHTA and CDR2 as FQGNSA. CDR3 amino acids: CASSPGGSHYEQYF. CDR3 bases: TGTGCCAGCAGCCCCGGGGGTTCACACTACGAGCAGTACTTC. The variable domain in full, with the rest retrieved from reference TRBV7-2 and TRBJ2-7, is GAGVSQSPSNKVTEKGKDVELRCDPISGHTALYWYRQSLGQGLEFLIYFQGNSAPDKSGLPSDRFSAERTGGSVSTLTIQRTQQEDSAVYLCASSPGGSHYEQYFGPGTRLTVT.

The chain combines TRBV5-4 with TRBJ1-6; 7 nucleotides match TRBD1. This CDR3 is 14 amino acids long. Looked up from germline, CDR1 is SGHNT and CDR2 is YYREEE (reference sequence). J was trimmed by 10 bases and V by 3 bases; bases with no gene match: 7. The CDR3 region has the DNA TGTGCCAGCAGCTCCAACAGGGGAACCTCACCCCTCCACTTT. It specifies CASSSNRGTSPLHF. The variable domain in full, with the rest retrieved from reference TRBV5-4 and TRBJ1-6, is ETGVTQSPTHLIKTRGQQVTLRCSSQSGHNTVSWYQQALGQGPQFIFQYYREEENGRGNFPPRFSGLQFPNYSSELNVNALELDDSALYLCASSSNRGTSPLHFGNGTRLTVT.

The chain combines TRBV11-3 with TRBJ2-5; D is perhaps TRBD1 (5 bases). The CDR3 totals 15 residues. Per the germline V gene, CDR1 is SGHNT and CDR2 is YENEEA. Deletions cut 2 bases from V and 2 bases from J, with 12 bases between. The CDR3 bases are TGTGCCAGCAGCTTACATGGGGCGGTACAAGAGACCCAGTACTTC. This codes for CASSLHGAVQETQYF.

This clonotype was seen ten or more times. This rearrangement joins TRBV7-8 to TRBJ1-5; no reliable D call. V was shortened by 1 base and J by 0 bases, with 7 bases between the two germline ends. The CDR3 length is 15 residues. Germline V gene lookup returns CDR1 SGHVS and CDR2 FQNEAQ. The CDR3 sequence is CASSLGEYSNQPQHF. CDR3 DNA: TGTGCCAGCAGCTTAGGAGAATATAGCAATCAGCCCCAGCATTTT.

The chain links TRBV7-6 to TRBJ2-3, with 8 nucleotides matching TRBD1. With V trimmed by 1 base and J by 6 bases, 3 bases remained unmatched. The CDR3 covers 14 residues. Germline V gene lookup returns CDR1 SGHVS and CDR2 FNYEAQ. CDR3: CASSLGQGSDTQYF. The CDR3 DNA reads TGTGCCAGCAGCTTAGGACAGGGGTCGGATACGCAGTATTTT.